This note documents a single T cell receptor (beta chain) sequence. Its antigen is not yet known. It has no much larger one-base neighbor in the sample; base qualities were not kept. The library was made by the immunoSEQ multiplex PCR assay. For most patients, genomic DNA was isolated with the Qiagen DNeasy Blood and Tissue Kit and sent frozen to Adaptive Biotechnologies for TCR sequencing. For most patients, genomic DNA was subjected to high-throughput TCR-beta CDR3 sequencing by Adaptive Biotechnologies. On the authors' methods: Adaptive's ImmunoSEQ software was the source of the TCR sequencing data for 18 patients, while a few other patients were processed with MiXCR and VDJtools. CD4 versus CD8 sorting errors were corrected by removing sequences found in both subsets at a frequency ratio below 5:1. CDR3 nucleotide sequences shared between donor and recipient were removed because the origin of such sequences could not be assigned. At least 2-fold expansion over unstimulated cells and a minimum CFSE-low frequency of 0.002% (template counts) or 0.001% (read counts) were required for clones to be classified as alloreactive. Clones were considered mappable if detected in sequenced pre-transplant spleen, lymph node, or MLR CFSE-low populations of the donor or recipient. The cumulative frequency of alloreactive clones was calculated as a percentage of all sequences, weighted by copy number. Sourced from immuneACCESS, this table was stored by TCRdb with only in-frame sequences that have V and J called. A share of the clones is absent; for the studies checked, an unresolved V gene accounts for under half, and the remainder has no known explanation. V and J calls and clone size are given by that table; D and trimming were obtained from the DNA. The sample yields 70,000 or so clones; approximately 80% were counted once. The ten largest clones take up 0.35% to 0.45% of the sample.

The time point label here, explained by the study, means: cells obtained before transplantation from donor or recipient. CD3+CD4+ and CD3+CD8+ populations were FACS-sorted from unstimulated pre-transplant donor and recipient cells taken from spleen or lymph nodes. These data belong to a study of graft-versus-host responses after intestinal transplantation (TCRdb year 2021). Study-level background: Multivisceral, liver-intestinal, or isolated intestinal transplants were received by the recipients. Anti-thymocyte globulin induction was given to all recipients, followed by maintenance tacrolimus and steroids for two to four years. Graft-versus-host and host-versus-graft alloreactive T cell clones were tracked in the graft, circulation and bone marrow after intestinal transplantation using bulk TCR-beta CDR3 sequencing. Alloreactive clones were identified by sequencing pre-transplant mixed lymphocyte reaction products and comparing them with unstimulated pre-transplant donor and recipient T cells. A cohort of about 26 intestinal transplant recipients, including one retransplant, was enrolled, and a few patients lacking pretransplant specimens were excluded. A peak of at least 4% donor T cells among recipient peripheral blood mononuclear cells was the definition used for donor T cell macrochimerism. Instead of going to the commercial service, samples from a few later patients were sequenced in-house on an Illumina MiSeq and processed with MiXCR.

Study-wide conclusions, independent of this receptor: The relatively low number and heterogeneity of intestinal transplant patients limited the conclusions. GvH clones turned up in recipient bone marrow, with some appearing earlier in ileal mucosa or blood, a pattern consistent with an intestinal mucosal origin. Peak levels of circulating GvH clones were associated with declines in HvG clones early after transplant. In the allografts of patients with donor T cell macrochimerism, GvH to HvG T cell clonal ratios were high.

Trimming leaves V shorter by 3 bases and J shorter by 9 bases, with the junction holding 18 bases beyond the gene matches. Inclusive of the bounding cysteine and phenylalanine, the CDR3 is 16 residues long. Only CDR3 DNA remains: 48 bases, in frame from the first base. CDR1 GTSNPN and CDR2 SVGIG are derived from the germline V gene (reference sequence). Sequencing used unstimulated CD4+ T cells sorted from spleen or lymph node cells, obtained before transplant. The sequence links TRBV30 to TRBJ2-5; 8 central nucleotides agree with TRBD2. This TCR came from a human donor who was the organ donor for an intestinal transplant. Here is the DNA: TGTGCCTGGAGCGTCAAAAGCGGGGGCCCCTCCAGGGCCCAGTACTTC. This is translated as CAWSVKSGGPSRAQYF.